The 31 T cell receptor beta chains below all came from one sample that was sequenced in a study of breast tumors, draining lymph nodes, adjacent tissues. The lymph nodes were axillary draining lymph nodes from breast cancer patients. From the multiplex PCR reads, TCRdb called clonotypes with MiXCR, one entry per CDR3 protein. The sample lists about 230,000 distinct CDR3 sequences; roughly 30% were seen once. The material sequenced was axillary lymph node tissue. The receptor set was obtained from a female donor with breast cancer. Some clones in this sample may be carry-over from other donors' samples.

This clonotype was seen ten or more times. This chain connects TRBV29-1 to TRBJ1-2; 10 bases map to TRBD1. V lost 6 bases to trimming and J lost 7 bases; unmatched junction nucleotides: 5. The CDR3 totals 12 residues. The germline gives CDR1 SQVTM, CDR2 ANQGSEA. The CDR3 bases are TGCAGCGTGCAGGGACAGGGGACTGGCTACACCTTC. Protein product: CSVQGQGTGYTF.

In this sample, this clonotype turned up many times. J is TRBJ2-7 and V is TRBV6-1, with 7 bases lining up with TRBD1. The CDR3 contains 16 residues. Germline CDR1 MNHNS, CDR2 SASEGT. The junction had 13 bases not matched to a gene; V was cut back by 6 bases and J by 2 bases. The CDR3 nucleotides read TGTGCCAGCAGGGGATGGGGGACAGTGATGCCCTACGAGCAGTACTTC. Protein sequence: CASRGWGTVMPYEQYF.

This clonotype has more than one count but fewer than ten. The gene calls are TRBV6-6 and TRBJ1-2; a weak D match, TRBD1 (6 bases). CDR3 length equals 14 residues. V was clipped by 5 bases and J by 2 bases, with 12 bases between them. Germline-derived CDR1 and CDR2 are MNHNY and SVGAGI (reference sequence). CDR3: CASSHEDRNYGYTF. Here the CDR3 DNA reads TGTGCCAGCAGTCACGAGGACAGAAACTATGGCTACACCTTC.

There are many counts of this clonotype. The chain links TRBV7-2 to TRBJ2-5; 9 bases map to TRBD2. The CDR3 length is 16 residues. CDR1 and CDR2 from the germline V gene are SGHTA and FQGNSA. V trimming: 2 bases; J trimming: 5 bases; junction bases outside the gene matches: 9. In nucleotides, the CDR3 is TGTGCCAGCAGCTTACGGTTGCGGGAGGGCCTTGAGACCCAGTACTTC. Its protein product is CASSLRLREGLETQYF.

At least ten counts were recorded for this clonotype. The chain carries TRBV11-3 and TRBJ2-1, with 8 bases lining up with TRBD1. The CDR3 is 15 residues long. Germline V lookup: CDR1 SGHNT, CDR2 YENEEA. V shed 5 bases and J 2 bases; nucleotides not matched to a gene: 5. CDR3 DNA sequence: TGTGCCAGCAGCAGGGGACAGGCTGCCTACAATGAGCAGTTCTTC. Its protein product is CASSRGQAAYNEQFF.

The chain has TRBV20-1 and TRBJ1-4; 12 bases fit TRBD1. The CDR3 consists of 14 residues. CDR1 and CDR2 (germline): DFQATT, SNEGSKA (reference sequence). V trimming: 3 bases; J trimming: 10 bases; junction bases outside the gene matches: 6. The CDR3 reads CSARGTGGTGKLFF. The CDR3 DNA is TGCAGTGCTAGGGGGACAGGGGGCACAGGAAAACTGTTTTTT.

The genes are TRBV7-9 and TRBJ2-7; D gene ambiguous. Deletions cut 4 bases from V and 1 base from J, with 11 bases between. The CDR3 extends over 14 amino acids. Per germline, CDR1 SEHNR and CDR2 FQNEAQ (reference sequence). CDR3 loop: CASSSPSTSYEQYF. CDR3 nucleotide sequence: TGTGCCAGCAGCTCACCTTCCACATCCTACGAGCAGTACTTC.

J is TRBJ2-7 and V is TRBV11-3; 12 nucleotides agree with TRBD2. The CDR3 consists of 14 residues. Germline V gene data show CDR1 as SGHNT and CDR2 as YENEEA. The ends lost 6 bases at V and 6 bases at J; junction bases unmatched: 6. The DNA of the CDR3 is TGTGCCAGCAGTGGGACTAGCGGGCAGGGCGAGCAGTACTTC. Amino acid sequence: CASSGTSGQGEQYF.

Concerning this clonotype itself: The germline gene is not matched at one end of the junction; a read error may be the cause. The CDR3 here is CAGSFRLAGEYNEQSF. The CDR3 DNA is TGTGCCGGCAGCTTTCGGCTAGCGGGGGAGTACAATGAGCAGTCCTTC. The chain joins TRBV12-3 or TRBV12-4 to TRBJ2-1; 10 nucleotides align to TRBD2. This CDR3 region has 16 residues.

In its sample, this clonotype was seen a few times. A read error is possible here, since a much larger clone lies one base away. The chain uses TRBV20-1 and TRBJ2-3, with 14 bases matching TRBD2. Germline V gene data show CDR1 as DFQATT and CDR2 as SNEGSKA (reference sequence). The CDR3 extends over 14 amino acids. The junction had 2 bases not matched to a gene; V was cut back by 0 bases and J by 9 bases. CDR3 in amino acids: CSARETSGRATQYF. CDR3 DNA: TGCAGTGCTAGAGAGACTAGCGGGAGGGCCACGCAGTATTTT.

V and J are TRBV6-2 or TRBV6-3 and TRBJ2-1, with D possibly matching TRBD2 (6 bases). CDR3 size: 16 residues. Trimming took off 3 bases at V and 0 bases at J, with 12 bases between the two ends. Germline CDR1 reads MNHEY; CDR2 reads SVGEGT. The CDR3: CASSYQRVSSYNEQFF. The DNA for the CDR3 is TGTGCCAGCAGTTATCAGCGGGTCAGCTCCTACAATGAGCAGTTCTTC.

The gene calls are TRBV7-9 and TRBJ1-1, with no clear D. The CDR3 has 14 amino acids. V lost 3 bases to trimming and J lost 1 base, with 9 bases between them. Germline V gene sequence: CDR1 SEHNR, CDR2 FQNEAQ (reference sequence). This CDR3 is CASSFRSENTEAFF. The CDR3 bases are TGTGCCAGCAGCTTTCGATCGGAGAACACTGAAGCTTTCTTT. The variable domain in full, completed from reference TRBV7-9 and TRBJ1-1, reads DTGVSQNPRHKITKRGQNVTFRCDPISEHNRLYWYRQTLGQGPEFLTYFQNEAQLEKSRLLSDRFSAERPKGSFSTLEIQRTEQGDSAMYLCASSFRSENTEAFFGQGTRLTVV.

This clonotype was seen repeatedly, ten times or more. The chain couples TRBV4-1 to TRBJ2-1, with D unresolved. Germline-derived CDR1 and CDR2 are MGHRA and YSYEKL. Trimming took 0 bases from V and 4 from J, leaving 13 bases between them. CDR3 length: 16 amino acids. The CDR3 is CASSQEGGISYNEQFF. CDR3 DNA sequence: TGCGCCAGCAGCCAAGAGGGCGGAATCTCATACAATGAGCAGTTCTTC.

In this sample, this clonotype turned up a few times. A much bigger clone sits one base away, suggesting this may be a read error. The chain is built from TRBV3-1 and TRBJ2-5; D is possibly TRBD2 (6 bases). Germline V gives CDR1 LGHDT, CDR2 YNNKEL (reference sequence). The CDR3 contains 15 residues. The CDR3 spells CACSFGLITQETQYF. CDR3 bases: TGTGCCTGCAGTTTCGGACTAATCACTCAAGAGACCCAGTACTTC.

The rearrangement uses TRBV5-1 and TRBJ1-6; D might be TRBD1 (6 bases). V shed 3 bases and J shed 14 bases, with 24 bases lying between them. CDR3 length equals 16 residues. From germline, CDR1 is SGHRS and CDR2 YFSETQ. CDR3 sequence: CASSSSGTNVWATLHF. The CDR3 coding sequence is TGCGCCAGCAGCTCTAGCGGGACAAACGTTTGGGCTACCCTCCACTTT.

In this sample, this clonotype turned up many times. The chain uses TRBV4-3 and TRBJ2-6; D not resolved. This CDR3 has 14 amino acids. The germline V gene encodes CDR1 LGHNA and CDR2 YSLEER. V gave up 3 bases and J gave up 4 bases, with 7 bases separating them. CDR3 nucleotide sequence: TGCGCCAGCAGCCATTCAACCGGGGCCAACGTCCTGACTTTC. Amino acids: CASSHSTGANVLTF.

This clonotype was counted many times. V is TRBV24-1 and J is TRBJ2-2, with D possibly TRBD1 on 6 matching bases. This CDR3 is built from 17 residues. Trimming took 3 bases from V and 4 from J, leaving 17 bases between them. Germline V gene sequence: CDR1 KGHDR, CDR2 SFDVKD. The DNA for the CDR3 is TGTGCCACCAGTGATAATTCGCCAGGGGCGATCACCGGGGAGCTGTTTTTT. It is translated as CATSDNSPGAITGELFF.

This clonotype showed up many times. The rearrangement links TRBV9 to TRBJ2-2; TRBD2 might be the D (6 bases). CDR1 and CDR2 (germline): SGDLS, YYNGEE. V lost 1 base and J lost 7, with 17 bases in between. The length of the CDR3 is 16 residues. CDR3 amino acids: CASSVFSGGPGGELFF. In nucleotides, the CDR3 is TGTGCCAGCAGCGTATTCTCCGGAGGGCCGGGCGGGGAGCTGTTTTTT.

The sample holds many counts of this clonotype. The chain couples TRBV30 to TRBJ2-3, with TRBD1 matching 7 bases. From germline, CDR1 is GTSNPN and CDR2 SVGIG (reference sequence). V lost 5 bases, J lost 0 bases, and 11 bases stayed unmatched. The CDR3 has 16 amino acids. This CDR3 reads CAWGALGQRSTDTQYF. Here the CDR3 DNA reads TGTGCCTGGGGAGCCCTGGGACAGCGGAGCACAGATACGCAGTATTTT.

This sequence joins TRBV6-6 and TRBJ2-7; 7 bases agree with TRBD2. The J segment lost 1 base and the V segment lost 5 bases, leaving 8 bases of the junction unmatched. Germline lookup yields CDR1 MNHNY and CDR2 SVGAGI (reference sequence). The CDR3 consists of 15 residues. DNA of the CDR3: TGTGCCAGCAGTCACGGAGCGGGATCTTCCTACGAGCAGTACTTC. Its protein is CASSHGAGSSYEQYF.

The table lists this clonotype with a few counts. Possible read error: a much larger clone is one base away. CDR3 nucleotides: TGTGCCAGCAGCCCGGGACAGGCCCGCCTGATCTATGGCTACACCTTC. It yields the protein CASSPGQARLIYGYTF. The rearrangement joins TRBV5-5 to TRBJ1-2; TRBD1 matches 8 bases. The CDR3 extends over 16 amino acids. V shed 4 bases, J shed 4 bases, and the junction held 12 bases outside the gene matches. Germline loops: CDR1 SGHKS, CDR2 YYEKEE (reference sequence). The variable domain in full, with the rest retrieved from reference TRBV5-5 and TRBJ1-2, is DAGVTQSPTHLIKTRGQQVTLRCSPISGHKSVSWYQQVLGQGPQFIFQYYEKEERGRGNFPDRFSARQFPNYSSELNVNALLLGDSALYLCASSPGQARLIYGYTFGSGTRLTVV.

With regard to this clonotype: A much larger clone differs from this one at a single base, so this may be a read error. V is TRBV20-1 and J is TRBJ2-1, with 8 bases fitting TRBD2. This CDR3 contains 15 residues. The junction had 13 bases not matched to a gene; V was cut back by 5 bases and J by 7 bases. The germline gives CDR1 DFQATT, CDR2 SNEGSKA (reference sequence). The CDR3 nucleotides read TGCAGTGCTCTAGGTGGGGGTAGCGGGACAAATGAGCAGTTCTTC. Protein product: CSALGGGSGTNEQFF.

The genes are TRBV29-1 and TRBJ2-2; D is possibly TRBD1 (5 bases). V gave up 0 bases and J gave up 0 bases, with 17 bases separating them. Germline V lookup: CDR1 SQVTM, CDR2 ANQGSEA. The CDR3 spans 18 residues. Here the CDR3 DNA reads TGCAGCGTTGAAGATACACGGGCAGGGATACCGAACACCGGGGAGCTGTTTTTT. It translates to CSVEDTRAGIPNTGELFF.

V is TRBV4-1 and J is TRBJ1-6; no definite D call. This CDR3 contains 19 residues. The V gene's germline CDR1 is MGHRA and CDR2 YSYEKL. Trimming took 0 bases from V and 6 from J, leaving 21 bases between them. CDR3 bases: TGCGCCAGCAGCCAAGAATCAGCGGGTCAGTTGGAACTTAATTCACCCCTCCACTTT. Translation: CASSQESAGQLELNSPLHF.

Only a few counts were recorded for this clonotype. This may come from a read error, since a much larger clone is one base off. The rearrangement joins TRBV7-2 to TRBJ2-5, with D perhaps matching TRBD1 (6 bases). The CDR3 extends over 15 amino acids. The germline gives CDR1 SGHTA, CDR2 FQGNSA. The CDR3 DNA reads as TGTGCCAGCAGCTTAGACCAGGGGAAGGGAGAGACCCAGCACTTC. Encoded protein: CASSLDQGKGETQHF.

The sample holds many counts of this clonotype. V and J are TRBV2 and TRBJ2-2; D possibly corresponds to TRBD1 (7 bases). The germline gives CDR1 SNHLY, CDR2 FYNNEI. This CDR3 region has 15 residues. Between the trimmed V and J ends, which lost 9 bases and 0 bases, there was a span of 14 bases. The CDR3 nucleotides read TGTGCCAGAGGCCGGGGGACAGCGAACACCGGGGAGCTGTTTTTT. Translated, it gives CARGRGTANTGELFF.

The chain uses TRBV30 and TRBJ2-2; 9 nucleotides agree with TRBD1. The CDR3 loop spans 14 amino acids. From germline, CDR1 is GTSNPN and CDR2 SVGIG (reference sequence). Trimming took 2 bases from V and 7 from J; bases not matched to a gene: 5. CDR3: CAWSTQGALGELFF. Written as DNA, the CDR3 is TGTGCCTGGAGTACACAGGGGGCGCTCGGGGAGCTGTTTTTT. The variable domain in full, with the rest retrieved from reference TRBV30 and TRBJ2-2, is SQTIHQWPATLVQPVGSPLSLECTVEGTSNPNLYWYRQAAGRGLQLLFYSVGIGQISSEVPQNLSASRPQDRQFILSSKKLLLSDSGFYLCAWSTQGALGELFFGEGSRLTVL.

This clonotype was recorded a few times. Since a much larger clone is just one base distant, this may be a read error. The genes are TRBV7-8 and TRBJ2-3; D not certain. This CDR3 is built from 11 residues. From germline, CDR1 is SGHVS and CDR2 FQNEAQ. The CDR3 loop reads CTSSLPDTQYF. DNA of the CDR3: TGTACCAGCAGCTTACCAGATACGCAGTATTTT. The variable domain in full, with the rest retrieved from reference TRBV7-8 and TRBJ2-3, is GAGVSQSPRYKVAKRGQDVALRCDPISGHVSLFWYQQALGQGPEFLTYFQNEAQLDKSGLPSDRFFAERPEGSVSTLKIQRTQQEDSAVYLCTSSLPDTQYFGPGTRLTVL.

About this clonotype: A much larger clone differs by one base, so this may be a read error. The chain is built from TRBV2 and TRBJ2-4; D not certain. V was clipped by 0 bases and J by 9 bases, with 9 bases between them. This CDR3 spans 13 amino acids. Germline CDR1 reads SNHLY; CDR2 reads FYNNEI. Here the CDR3 reads CASSEAGKSIQYF. CDR3 bases: TGTGCCAGCAGTGAAGCAGGGAAGAGCATTCAGTACTTC.

This clonotype was counted a few times. Just one base apart from a much larger clone, this may be a read error. The gene calls are TRBV27 and TRBJ2-1; D ambiguous. V was clipped by 2 bases and J by 6 bases, with 8 bases between them. In germline, CDR1 is MNHEY, CDR2 SMNVEV (reference sequence). This CDR3 is built from 13 residues. The CDR3 bases are TGTGCCAGCAGTTTAAGAGGTTCCAATGAGCAGTTCTTC. Translated, it gives CASSLRGSNEQFF.

This clonotype was recorded at least ten times. V gene TRBV5-6 combines with J gene TRBJ2-1; D may be TRBD2 (7 bases). The CDR3 is made up of 15 amino acids. Trimming took 1 base from V and 8 from J, leaving 16 bases between them. CDR1 SGHDT and CDR2 YYEEEE come from the germline V gene. Here the CDR3 reads CASSLYRAGADEQFF. As DNA, the CDR3 is TGTGCCAGCAGCTTGTATAGGGCGGGGGCGGATGAGCAGTTCTTC.